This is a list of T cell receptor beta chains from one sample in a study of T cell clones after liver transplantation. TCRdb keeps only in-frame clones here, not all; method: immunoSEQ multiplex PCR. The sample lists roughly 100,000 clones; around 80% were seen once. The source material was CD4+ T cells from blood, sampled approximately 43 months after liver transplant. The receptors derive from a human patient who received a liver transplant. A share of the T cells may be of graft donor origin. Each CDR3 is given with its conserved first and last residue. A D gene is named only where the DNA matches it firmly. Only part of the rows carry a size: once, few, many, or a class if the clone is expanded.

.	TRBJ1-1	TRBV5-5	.	CASSLLPNTEAFF	TGTGCCAGCAGCTTGCTTCCCAACACTGAAGCTTTCTTT
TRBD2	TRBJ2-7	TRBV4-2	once	CASSQEAGGPFEQYF	TGTGCCAGCAGCCAAGAAGCGGGGGGGCCGTTCGAGCAGTACTTC
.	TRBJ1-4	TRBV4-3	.	CASSQAPGEVEKLFF	TGCGCCAGCAGCCAAGCCCCAGGGGAGGTTGAAAAACTGTTTTTT
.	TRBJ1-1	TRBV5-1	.	CASSSQQAPNTEAFF	TGCGCCAGCAGCTCACAGCAGGCCCCGAACACTGAAGCTTTCTTT
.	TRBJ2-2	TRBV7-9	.	CASSKGGHLGGELFF	TGTGCCAGCAGCAAGGGGGGACACCTCGGCGGGGAGCTGTTTTTT
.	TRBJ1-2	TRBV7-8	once	CASSLKASKVYGYTF	TGTGCCAGCAGCTTAAAGGCGTCAAAGGTCTATGGCTACACCTTC
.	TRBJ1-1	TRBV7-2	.	CASSLAVPNTEAFF	TGTGCCAGCAGCTTAGCCGTCCCGAACACTGAAGCTTTCTTT
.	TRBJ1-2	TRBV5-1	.	CASSLDVAYGYTF	TGCGCCAGCAGCCTGGACGTAGCCTATGGCTACACCTTC
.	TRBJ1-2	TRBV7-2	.	CASSLVKGGYGYTF	TGTGCCAGCAGCTTAGTTAAGGGAGGCTATGGCTACACCTTC
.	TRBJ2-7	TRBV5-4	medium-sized	CASSLAPVRLRHIEQYF	TGTGCCAGCAGCTTGGCTCCGGTAAGGCTTCGTCACATCGAGCAGTACTTC
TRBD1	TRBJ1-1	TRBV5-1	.	CASSLARGTTTGAEAFF	TGCGCCAGCAGCTTGGCCAGGGGGACAACAACCGGAGCTGAAGCTTTCTTT
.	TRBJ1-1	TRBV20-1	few	CSYPLNTEAFF	TGCAGTTACCCCCTGAACACTGAAGCTTTCTTT
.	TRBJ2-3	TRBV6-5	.	CASSEGNRDTQYF	TGTGCCAGCAGTGAGGGCAATCGGGATACGCAGTATTTT